This T cell receptor beta chain was captured by sequencing in a study of T cells in Graves' hyperthyroidism and ophthalmopathy (dated by TCRdb to about 2019). Study-level background: Peripheral blood samples were taken at initial diagnosis, before any treatment was given. The study also compared thyroid tissue and blood T-cell repertoires from roughly six Graves' hyperthyroidism patients. Once sampling was done, hyperthyroidism patients were given methimazole at a starting dose of 30 mg daily, whereas ophthalmopathy patients were given high-dose intravenous methylprednisolone. To identify distinguishing TCR V-J signatures, a discovery cohort of about 100 patients was used, comprising some 45 with Graves' ophthalmopathy and around 57 with stable Graves' hyperthyroidism. The 85 to 100 discovery patients were randomly split 7:3 into training and test sets. An independent validation cohort of under 20 hyperthyroidism patients and approximately 15 patients who later progressed to ophthalmopathy tested prospective prediction of ophthalmopathy. The paper reports TCR Vbeta CDR3 sequencing of some 140 peripheral blood samples: 43 ophthalmopathy, over 70 hyperthyroidism and around 17 progressor patients. Paper-wide results and their limitations: During validation, the model predicted progression to ophthalmopathy a median of approximately 6.5 months ahead of onset, with almost 71% sensitivity and 72% to 80% specificity. A 13 V-J signature model separated ophthalmopathy from stable hyperthyroidism, with approximately 87% sensitivity and 81% to 82% specificity in cross-validation and 80%/75% in testing. Most expanded thyroid clonotypes (frequency above 0.001) were also detected in blood, a finding suggesting that blood repertoires may reflect thyroid immune responses. No statistical method was used to set the sample size in advance, and investigators knew the group allocation.

V is clipped by 2 bases and J by 8 bases, and the sequence between their germline boundaries is 9 bases long. The CDR3, from cysteine to phenylalanine, totals 13 residues. Just CDR3 DNA is preserved here, 39 bases in frame from base 1. Taken from the germline V gene, the CDR1 and CDR2 loops are SGHVS and FQNEAQ. A patient counted as having stable Graves' hyperthyroidism if no progression to ophthalmopathy occurred over 18 months of follow-up. The hyperthyroidism patients were between 18 and 65 years old and newly diagnosed, with a disease duration of less than 2 months. The study excluded patients with uncontrolled infections, other autoimmune diseases, pregnancy or lactation. Diagnoses were based on clinical symptoms, serum thyroxine and TRAb, thyroid ultrasound and orbital computed tomography. Ficoll-Paque density gradient centrifugation was used to isolate PBMCs from 8 to 10 ml of fresh peripheral blood. Trizol reagent was used to extract total RNA, and RNA quality was then checked on an Agilent 2100 Bioanalyzer.

About this clonotype: Its antigen is currently not known. No base-level quality is on record; no much larger clone is a single base apart.

The TCR beta CDR3 regions were amplified from RNA transcripts. For the first round of RT-PCR on the TCR CDR3, the HTBI primer set was used together with the Qiagen OneStep RT-PCR kit. Libraries were constructed in a second round of multiplex PCR, after which size selection and purification were carried out. Sequencing of the libraries was done on an Illumina HiSeq2000 using paired-end 100 bp reads. For the original study's pipeline: SOAPnuke was used to process the raw data, removing reads that contained adapters or uncalled bases, had a mean Phred below 15, or lacked an exact match to the constant primer or identifier. COPE v1.2.5 was used to merge high-quality paired reads, and clonotypes were defined as unique nucleotide sequences. MiTCR v1.1 was used to align clonotypes to the IMGT TRBV, TRBD and TRBJ reference segments. The analysis included only V-J combinations with a frequency above 0.0001, which together covered around 99% of the repertoires. A TCS score was defined as the ratio of F50 (clonal expansion) to E x V (chaos), with BLOSUM62-based TCRdist applied between CDR3 peptides within each V-J. Welch's t-statistics and random forest reduced roughly 540 V-J features to roughly 13, which were used in a naive Bayes classifier (R e1071). The similarity between thyroid and blood repertoires was quantified using the Morisita-Horn index. The raw public reads went through TCRdb reprocessing: fastp at Q25, MiXCR clone calling, in-frame beta chains kept. Identical CDR3 proteins give one entry, which carries the most common genes and DNA. The V and J calls shown here were made by TCRdb, not taken from the authors' results. The sample table records 750,000 to 900,000 distinct CDR3 sequences; roughly 40% of these occur just once. The biggest ten clones account for 7% to 10% of the sample.

The sample consisted of blood. The sequence came from a young man with Graves' hyperthyroidism. The sequence joins TRBV7-8 to TRBJ2-2, with no confidently assigned D gene. This receptor carries the CDR3 CASSLRVLGELFF. The DNA is as follows: TGTGCCAGCAGCTTACGGGTCTTAGGGGAGCTGTTTTTT.